A selection of T cell receptor beta chains follows, all from one sample in a study of cytomegalovirus exposure and HLA in healthy donors. Assay used: immunoSEQ multiplex PCR; TCRdb lists only in-frame clones, some missing. The sample shows around 63,000 clones, under 85% of them seen only once. Sequencing was carried out using PBMCs. The receptors stem from a woman aged 25 to 39 in good health and CMV-seronegative. Both conserved end residues are trimmed from each CDR3. Each record gives: J gene, V gene, CDR3 protein.

>TRBJ2-5|TRBV29-1
SVPGGETQY
>TRBJ2-1|TRBV10-2
ASTWDRGDEQF
>TRBJ2-5|TRBV7-3
ASSLGSGLETQY
>TRBJ2-2|TRBV4-3
ASSPDYNTGELF
>TRBJ1-3|TRBV6-5
ASSGGTGVGHTIY
>TRBJ2-1|TRBV4-3
ASSQEGLDSSSYNEQF
>TRBJ2-5|TRBV2
ASRGSLQETQY
>TRBJ1-2|TRBV9
ASSVDPRQGNYGYT
>TRBJ1-5|TRBV10-3
AISDGDGDSNQPQH
>TRBJ2-5|TRBV14
ASSQSPGQGFLGQETQY
>TRBJ1-1|TRBV6-5
ASSARGEGTEAF
>TRBJ2-1|TRBV6-1
ASRGLAGDEQF
>TRBJ1-1|TRBV5-5
ASSPRGPSFETEAF
>TRBJ2-5|TRBV2
ASTGWGQQETQY
>TRBJ2-3|TRBV19
ASSSLAAATDTQY
>TRBJ2-7|TRBV11-2
ASRHPGGPYEQY
>TRBJ2-5|TRBV5-6
ASSSSLAGWSETQY
>TRBJ1-2|TRBV19
ASSPGGSYGYT
>TRBJ2-2|TRBV6-1
ASSEAGGAGELF
>TRBJ2-1|TRBV9
ASSVDIWGGTNEQF
>TRBJ2-5|TRBV5-6
ASSLDSETQY
>TRBJ2-5|TRBV4-1
ASSRSGLPQETQY
>TRBJ1-2|TRBV9
ASSVGGAYGYT
>TRBJ1-1|TRBV29-1
SVEGGTEAF
>TRBJ1-1|TRBV7-8
ASSLVSTVFFLDTEAF
>TRBJ2-2|TRBV5-1
ASSLVVAANTGELF
>TRBJ1-4|TRBV7-9
ASSLDRGQEKLF
>TRBJ2-5|TRBV11-3
ASSPSSGGQQETQY
>TRBJ2-1|TRBV6-6
ASTSTYNEQF
>TRBJ2-3|TRBV6-4
ASSGLGATDTQY
>TRBJ2-4|TRBV5-4
ASSSLTSGGMAKNIQY
>TRBJ1-1|TRBV5-1
ASSLLGGGMNTEAF
>TRBJ2-1|TRBV5-4
ASSPQSGGREQF
>TRBJ1-6|TRBV4-3
ASSQGQGRNSPLH
>TRBJ2-6|TRBV30
AWSKGSAGANVLT
>TRBJ2-6|TRBV5-6
ASSLADRPSSGANVLT
>TRBJ1-1|TRBV30
AWKRVNTEAF
>TRBJ1-2|TRBV28
ASSSQLNYGYT
>TRBJ1-4|TRBV18
ASSPGQGGEKLF
>TRBJ1-4|TRBV2
ASSAGGDGEKLF
>TRBJ2-2|TRBV25-1
ASMQSSPPGELF
>TRBJ2-3|TRBV7-9
ASSPRTSGDPGTDTQY